This T cell receptor beta chain was found in a study of low-dose radiotherapy and immunotherapy resistance in tumors. Background on the study: The study gave Cohort 2 1 Gy per fraction every two weeks, totaling 13 Gy over 26 weeks.

First-strand cDNA relied on TRAV- and TRBV-specific primers spanning alpha and beta chains. Both a constant-region primer and a V-primer adapter served to amplify TCRs across roughly 20 PCR cycles. From the reads, TCRdb called clonotypes with MiXCR, one entry per CDR3 protein. Of roughly 76,000 distinct CDR3 sequences listed, approximately 17% are singletons. This CDR3 is 14 amino acids long. V shed 8 bases and J shed 3 bases, with 16 bases lying between them. Time point denoted: before trial treatment. Low-dose radiotherapy and low-dose cyclophosphamide, together with aspirin, ipilimumab and nivolumab, were given to donors. Patients with advanced, tumor-infiltrating lymphocyte-negative solid tumors were eligible. This clonotype was counted ten times or more.

The sequence was collected from a male donor with prostate cancer. The rearrangement joins TRBV12-3 or TRBV12-4 to TRBJ1-1; D is possibly TRBD1 (5 bases). The sequences come from PBMCs, collected before treatment. CDR3 DNA sequence: TGTGCCAGCGAGTCCCGGGGGGTAGACACTGAAGCTTTCTTT. This encodes CASESRGVDTEAFF.